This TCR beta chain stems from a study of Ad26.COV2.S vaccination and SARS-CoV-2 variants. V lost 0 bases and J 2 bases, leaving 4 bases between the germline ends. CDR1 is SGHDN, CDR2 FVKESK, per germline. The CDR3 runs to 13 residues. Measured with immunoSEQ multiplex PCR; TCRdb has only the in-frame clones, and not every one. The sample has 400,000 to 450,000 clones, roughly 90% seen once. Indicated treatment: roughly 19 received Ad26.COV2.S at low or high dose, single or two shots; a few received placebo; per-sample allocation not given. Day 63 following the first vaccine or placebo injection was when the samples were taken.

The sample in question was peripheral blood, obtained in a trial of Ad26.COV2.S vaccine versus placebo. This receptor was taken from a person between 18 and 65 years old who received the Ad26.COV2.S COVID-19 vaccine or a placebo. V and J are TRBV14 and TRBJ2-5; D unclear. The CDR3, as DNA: TGTGCCAGCAGCCAAGATCCTCAAGAGACCCAGTACTTC. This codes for CASSQDPQETQYF.